The clone carrying this T cell receptor beta chain appeared a few times. The junction differs from germline at one of its ends, possibly a read error. The CDR3 contains 14 residues. Germline V CDR1 and CDR2: MNHNS, SASEGT. The data stem from a study of T cells in Graves' hyperthyroidism and ophthalmopathy. TCR beta CDR3 sequences were amplified from RNA transcripts. TCR CDR3 regions were first amplified by RT-PCR with HTBI primers. Using its own MiXCR run on the multiplex PCR reads, TCRdb lists one record per CDR3 protein. The table includes a few hundred thousand distinct CDR3 sequences, roughly a sixth detected once.

Material for sequencing was blood. V gene TRBV6-1 combines with J gene TRBJ1-5; D uncertain. The sequence was obtained from a woman aged 40-49 years with Graves' ophthalmopathy. Written as DNA, the CDR3 is TGTGCCAGCAGTACTGTGGGTGGGAATCGGCCCCAGCATTTT. It translates to CASSTVGGNRPQHF.